This TCR beta chain is drawn from a study of T cells after yellow fever vaccination. Whole-study results and caveats: It was a small share of clonotypes that appeared in both CD4 and CD8 compartments. The study noted that FACS-sorted repertoires could contain abundant clonotypes contaminating from the bulk population.

TCRdb re-analysed the 5' RACE reads in MiXCR, keeping a single row per CDR3 protein. This sample has about 220,000 distinct CDR3 sequences, with 3% to 4% found just once. This clonotype was seen at least ten times. Its target is not known. The origin of this receptor is a man aged 18 to 29 who received the YFV17D yellow fever vaccine. Sequencing used CD4+ T cells sorted from PBMCs, obtained 10 days after the yellow fever booster vaccination.

The CDR3 DNA reads as TGTGCCAGCAGTGAATTGGCCTTTCAGTACTTC. Protein: CASSELAFQYF. The genes are TRBV2 and TRBJ2-5; D gene unclear. Germline V CDR1 and CDR2: SNHLY, FYNNEI. The CDR3 contains 11 residues. The V end was cut by 2 bases, the J end by 11 bases, with 9 bases between.